This T cell receptor (beta chain) was obtained from a study of shared clonotypes between healthy human individuals. The wider study: Contributing individuals were a couple of females and three males aged 18 to 49.

The table lists this clone with a count of one. Original data processing: ImmunoSEQ sequences covered only the junction and lacked quality scores; filtering therefore differed. The table came from immunoSEQ multiplex PCR; TCRdb's copy has only in-frame clones and leaves some out. V, J and clone size derive from that table, while D and trimming were established from the DNA sequence. The sample has over a million clones; around three quarters are singletons. The V end was cut by 1 base, the J end by 5 bases, with 14 bases between. CDR1 and CDR2 from the germline V gene are SGHTA and FQGTGA. CDR3 length equals 16 residues.

Sequencing was performed on memory CD4+ T cells from PBMCs. Subset of the sample: CD45RA-negative fraction. The J gene is TRBJ2-2, the V gene TRBV7-3, with D possibly being TRBD2 (5 bases). The TCR comes from a man aged 18 to 29 in good health. Some clones in this sample may be carry-over from other donors' samples. Here the CDR3 reads CASSLSRTHGTGELFF. The DNA of the CDR3 is TGTGCCAGCAGCTTAAGTCGGACTCATGGGACCGGGGAGCTGTTTTTT.